This T cell receptor (beta chain) stems from a study of cytomegalovirus exposure and HLA in healthy donors. Findings and limits, study-wide: After further analysis at a later stage, 16,951 TCR beta sequences were associated with HLA alleles at 0.05 false discovery rate. Donors were assumed by presence/absence analyses to have roughly uniform sequencing depth. The authors later found TCR association rates varying by HLA locus, with DRB1 most and HLA-C fewest.

V was shortened by 1 base and J by 0 bases, with 8 bases between the two germline ends. The CDR3 has 15 amino acids. The germline V gene encodes CDR1 SGHRS and CDR2 YFSETQ. Ten or more counts support this clone. Its antigen is undetermined. Healthy donors of bone marrow made up the group. In the PCR, 60 Vbeta and 13 Jbeta primers were used. Measured with immunoSEQ multiplex PCR; TCRdb has only the in-frame clones, and not every one. Altogether over 85,000 clones are present, around 79% being singletons, with the ten largest covering 1.3%. Source material: PBMCs. The rearrangement uses TRBV5-1 and TRBJ2-1; D gene ambiguous. The TCR comes from a woman aged 25 to 39 in good health and CMV-seronegative. The CDR3 is CASSLRQGSYNEQFF. The CDR3 nucleotides read TGCGCCAGCAGCTTGCGACAAGGCTCCTACAATGAGCAGTTCTTC.